The sample holds a few counts of the clone carrying this T cell receptor beta chain. TCR beta CDR3 region amplification was performed from RNA transcripts. Researchers ran a first-round RT-PCR on the TCR CDR3 using the HTBI primer set. TCRdb used MiXCR to reprocess the multiplex PCR reads, holding one entry per CDR3 protein. The sample holds about 640,000 distinct CDR3 sequences, 20% seen once. V gave up 4 bases and J gave up 7 bases; unmatched junction bases: 6. CDR1 and CDR2 (germline): SGHKS, YYEKEE (reference sequence). The CDR3 runs 15 residues. The entry originates in a study of T cells in Graves' hyperthyroidism and ophthalmopathy.

Material for sequencing was blood. The sequence derives from a man younger than 40 with Graves' ophthalmopathy. This chain joins TRBV5-5 and TRBJ1-6, with 9 nucleotides matching TRBD1. CDR3 nucleotide sequence: TGTGCCAGCAGCCCCACTGGACAGGGGAATTCACCCCTCCACTTT. Its translation: CASSPTGQGNSPLHF.